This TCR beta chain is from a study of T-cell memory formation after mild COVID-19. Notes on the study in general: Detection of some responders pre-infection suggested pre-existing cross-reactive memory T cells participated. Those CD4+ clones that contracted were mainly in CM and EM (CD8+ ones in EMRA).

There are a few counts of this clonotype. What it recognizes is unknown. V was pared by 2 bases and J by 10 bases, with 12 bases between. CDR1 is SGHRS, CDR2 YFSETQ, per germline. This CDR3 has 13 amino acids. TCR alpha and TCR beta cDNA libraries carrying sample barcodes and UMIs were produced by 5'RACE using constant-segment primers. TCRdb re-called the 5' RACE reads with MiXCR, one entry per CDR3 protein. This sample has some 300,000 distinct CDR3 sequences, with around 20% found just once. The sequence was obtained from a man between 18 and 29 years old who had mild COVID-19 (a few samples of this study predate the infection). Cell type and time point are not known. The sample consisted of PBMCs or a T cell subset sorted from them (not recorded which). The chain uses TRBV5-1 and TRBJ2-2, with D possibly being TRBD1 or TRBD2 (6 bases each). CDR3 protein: CASSFRSGAELFF. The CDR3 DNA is TGCGCCAGCAGCTTTCGGTCGGGGGCGGAGCTGTTTTTT. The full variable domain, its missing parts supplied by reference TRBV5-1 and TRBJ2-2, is KAGVTQTPRYLIKTRGQQVTLSCSPISGHRSVSWYQQTPGQGLQFLFEYFSETQRNKGNFPGRFSGRQFSNSRSEMNVSTLELGDSALYLCASSFRSGAELFFGEGSRLTVL.